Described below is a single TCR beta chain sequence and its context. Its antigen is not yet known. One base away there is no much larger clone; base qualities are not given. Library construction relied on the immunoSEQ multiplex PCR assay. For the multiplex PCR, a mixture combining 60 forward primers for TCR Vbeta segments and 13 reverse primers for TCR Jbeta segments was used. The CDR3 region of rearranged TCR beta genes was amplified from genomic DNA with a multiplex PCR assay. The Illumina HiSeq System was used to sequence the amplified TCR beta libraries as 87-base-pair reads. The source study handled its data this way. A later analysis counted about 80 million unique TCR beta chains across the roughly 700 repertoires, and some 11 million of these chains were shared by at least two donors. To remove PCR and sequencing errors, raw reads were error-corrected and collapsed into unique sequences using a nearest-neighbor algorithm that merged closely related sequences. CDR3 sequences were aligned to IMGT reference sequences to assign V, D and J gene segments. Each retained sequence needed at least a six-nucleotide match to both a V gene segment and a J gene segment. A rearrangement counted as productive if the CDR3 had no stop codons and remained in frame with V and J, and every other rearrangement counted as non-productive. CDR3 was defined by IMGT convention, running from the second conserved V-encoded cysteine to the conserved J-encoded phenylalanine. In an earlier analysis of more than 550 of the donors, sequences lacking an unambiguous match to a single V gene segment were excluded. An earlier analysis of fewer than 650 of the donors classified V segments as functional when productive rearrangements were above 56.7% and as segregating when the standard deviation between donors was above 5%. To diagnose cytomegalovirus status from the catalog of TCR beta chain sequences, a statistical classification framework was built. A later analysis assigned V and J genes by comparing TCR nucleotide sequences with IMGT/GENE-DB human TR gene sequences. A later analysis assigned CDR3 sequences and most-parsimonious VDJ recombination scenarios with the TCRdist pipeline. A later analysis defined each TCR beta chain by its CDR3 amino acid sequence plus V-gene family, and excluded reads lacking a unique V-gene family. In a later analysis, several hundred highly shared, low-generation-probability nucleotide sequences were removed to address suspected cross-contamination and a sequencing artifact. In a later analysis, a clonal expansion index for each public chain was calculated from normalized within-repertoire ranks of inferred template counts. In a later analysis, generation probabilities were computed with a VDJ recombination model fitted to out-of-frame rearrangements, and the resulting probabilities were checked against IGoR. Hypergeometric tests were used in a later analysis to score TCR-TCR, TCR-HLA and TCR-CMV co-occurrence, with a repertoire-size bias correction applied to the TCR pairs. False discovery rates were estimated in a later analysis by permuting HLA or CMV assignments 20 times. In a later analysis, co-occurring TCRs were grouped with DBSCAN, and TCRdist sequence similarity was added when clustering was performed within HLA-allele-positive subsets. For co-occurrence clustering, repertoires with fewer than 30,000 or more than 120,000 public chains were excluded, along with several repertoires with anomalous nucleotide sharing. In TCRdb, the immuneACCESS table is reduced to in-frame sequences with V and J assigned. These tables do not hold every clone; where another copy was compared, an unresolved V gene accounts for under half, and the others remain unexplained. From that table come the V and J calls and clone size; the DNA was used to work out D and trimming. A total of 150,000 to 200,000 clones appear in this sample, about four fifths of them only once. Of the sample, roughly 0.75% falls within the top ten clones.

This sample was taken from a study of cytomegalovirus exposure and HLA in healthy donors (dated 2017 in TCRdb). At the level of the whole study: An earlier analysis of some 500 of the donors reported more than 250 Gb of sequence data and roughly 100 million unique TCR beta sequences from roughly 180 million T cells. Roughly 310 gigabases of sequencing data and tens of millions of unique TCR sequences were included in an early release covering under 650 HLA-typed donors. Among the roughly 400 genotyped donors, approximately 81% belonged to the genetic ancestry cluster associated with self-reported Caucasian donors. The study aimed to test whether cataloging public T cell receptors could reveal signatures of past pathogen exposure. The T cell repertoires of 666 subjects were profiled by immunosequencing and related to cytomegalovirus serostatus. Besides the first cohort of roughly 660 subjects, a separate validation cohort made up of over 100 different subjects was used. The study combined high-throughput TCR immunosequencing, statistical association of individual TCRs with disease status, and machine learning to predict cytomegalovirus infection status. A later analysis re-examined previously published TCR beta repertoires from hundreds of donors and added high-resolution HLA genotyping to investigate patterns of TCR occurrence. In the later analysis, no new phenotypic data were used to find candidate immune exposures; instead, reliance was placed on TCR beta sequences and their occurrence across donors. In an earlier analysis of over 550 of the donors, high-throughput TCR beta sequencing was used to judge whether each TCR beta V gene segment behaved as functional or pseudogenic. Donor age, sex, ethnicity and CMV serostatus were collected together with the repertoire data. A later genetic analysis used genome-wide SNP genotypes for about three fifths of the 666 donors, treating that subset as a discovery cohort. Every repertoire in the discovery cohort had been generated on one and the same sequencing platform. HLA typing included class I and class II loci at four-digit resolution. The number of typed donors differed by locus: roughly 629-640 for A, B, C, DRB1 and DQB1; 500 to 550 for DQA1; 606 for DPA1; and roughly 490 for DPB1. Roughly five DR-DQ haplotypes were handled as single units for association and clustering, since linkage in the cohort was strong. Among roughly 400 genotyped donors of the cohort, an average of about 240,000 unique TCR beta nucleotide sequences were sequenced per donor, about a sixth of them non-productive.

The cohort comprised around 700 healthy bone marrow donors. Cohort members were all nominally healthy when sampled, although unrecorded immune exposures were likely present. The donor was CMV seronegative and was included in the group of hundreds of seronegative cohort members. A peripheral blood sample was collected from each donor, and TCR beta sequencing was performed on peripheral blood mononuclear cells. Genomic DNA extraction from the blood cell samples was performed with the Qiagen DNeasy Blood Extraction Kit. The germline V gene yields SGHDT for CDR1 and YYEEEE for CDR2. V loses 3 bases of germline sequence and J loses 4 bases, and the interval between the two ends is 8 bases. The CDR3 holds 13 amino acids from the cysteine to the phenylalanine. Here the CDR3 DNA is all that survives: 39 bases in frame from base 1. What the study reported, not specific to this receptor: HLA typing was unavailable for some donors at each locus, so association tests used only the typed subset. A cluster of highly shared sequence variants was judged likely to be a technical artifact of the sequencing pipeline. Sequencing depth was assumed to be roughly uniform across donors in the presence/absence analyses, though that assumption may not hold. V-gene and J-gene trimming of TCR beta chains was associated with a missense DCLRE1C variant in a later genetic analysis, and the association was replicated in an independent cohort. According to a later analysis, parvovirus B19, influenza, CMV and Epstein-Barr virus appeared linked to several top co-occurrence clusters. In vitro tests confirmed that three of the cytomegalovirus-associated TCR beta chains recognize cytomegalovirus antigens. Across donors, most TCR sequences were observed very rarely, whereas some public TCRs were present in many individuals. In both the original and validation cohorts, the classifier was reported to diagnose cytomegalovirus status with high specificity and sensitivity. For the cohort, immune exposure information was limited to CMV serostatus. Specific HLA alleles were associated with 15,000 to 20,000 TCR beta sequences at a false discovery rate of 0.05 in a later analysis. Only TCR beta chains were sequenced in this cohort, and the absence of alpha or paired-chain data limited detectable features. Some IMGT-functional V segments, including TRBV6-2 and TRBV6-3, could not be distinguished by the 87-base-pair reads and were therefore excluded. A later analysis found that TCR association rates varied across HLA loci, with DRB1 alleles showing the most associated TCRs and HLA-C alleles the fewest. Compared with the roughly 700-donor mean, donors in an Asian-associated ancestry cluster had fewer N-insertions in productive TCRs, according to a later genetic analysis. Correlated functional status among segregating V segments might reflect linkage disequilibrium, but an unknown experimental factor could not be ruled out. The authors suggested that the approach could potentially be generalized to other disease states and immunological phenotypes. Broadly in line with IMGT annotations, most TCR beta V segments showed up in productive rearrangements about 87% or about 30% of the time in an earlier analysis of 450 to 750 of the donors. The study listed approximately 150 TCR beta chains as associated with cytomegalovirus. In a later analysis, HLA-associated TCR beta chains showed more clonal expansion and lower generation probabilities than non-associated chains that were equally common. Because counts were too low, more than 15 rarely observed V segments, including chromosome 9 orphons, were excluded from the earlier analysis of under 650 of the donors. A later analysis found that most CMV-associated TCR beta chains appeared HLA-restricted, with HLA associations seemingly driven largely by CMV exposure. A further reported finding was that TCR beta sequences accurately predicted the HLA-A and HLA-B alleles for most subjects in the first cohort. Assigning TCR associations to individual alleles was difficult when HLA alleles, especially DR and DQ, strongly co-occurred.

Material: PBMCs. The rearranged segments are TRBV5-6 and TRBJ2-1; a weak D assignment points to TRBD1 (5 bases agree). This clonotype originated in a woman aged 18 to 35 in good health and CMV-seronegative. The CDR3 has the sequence CASSSDSYNEQFF. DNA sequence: TGTGCCAGCAGCTCAGACAGTTACAATGAGCAGTTCTTC.